This T cell receptor (beta chain) appears in the sequencing data of a study of CD8+CD57+ T cells in acquired aplastic anemia. Study as a whole: The sorted CD4+ and CD8+ cells yielded an average roughly 3 ug of DNA. On average, healthy donors gave 8.5 million to 13 million reads for CD4+ cells. Whole-study findings and limits: Shared by patients and controls, roughly 28 CD8+ CDR3s were abundant in patients. With respect to CD8+ Simpson's diversity, patients and controls did not differ significantly.

The germline V gene encodes CDR1 SGHKS and CDR2 YYEKEE (reference sequence). V was cut by 4 bases and J by 2 bases, with 10 bases left in between. The CDR3 length is 13 residues. At least ten counts were recorded for this clonotype. As yet, its antigen is unknown. TCR beta VDJ and CDR3 profiling used genomic DNA as template. TCRdb re-called the reads through MiXCR, storing one row per CDR3 protein. The repertoire consists of 98,000 or so distinct CDR3 sequences, with 40% to 60% occurring once and the leading ten covering roughly 31%. The chain links TRBV5-5 to TRBJ2-7; D uncertain. The sequence derives from a human donor in good health, serving as a control. Input material: sorted CD4+, CD8+, or CD8+CD57+ T cells (not recorded which) from PBMCs. CDR3 DNA sequence: TGTGCCAGCAGCCCCCCTGCAACCTACGAGCAGTACTTC. Its protein is CASSPPATYEQYF.